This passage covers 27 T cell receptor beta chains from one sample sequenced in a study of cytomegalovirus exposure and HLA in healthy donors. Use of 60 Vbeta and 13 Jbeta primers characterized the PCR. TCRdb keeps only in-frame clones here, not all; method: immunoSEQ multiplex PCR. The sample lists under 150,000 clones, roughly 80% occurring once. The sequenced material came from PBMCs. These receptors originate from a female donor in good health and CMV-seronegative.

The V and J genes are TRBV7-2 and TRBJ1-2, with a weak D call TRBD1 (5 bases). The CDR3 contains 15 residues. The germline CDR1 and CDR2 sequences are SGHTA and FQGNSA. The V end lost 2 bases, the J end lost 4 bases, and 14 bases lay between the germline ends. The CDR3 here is CASSLRRGESYGYTF. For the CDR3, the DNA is TGTGCCAGCAGCTTAAGGCGGGGGGAGTCCTATGGCTACACCTTC.

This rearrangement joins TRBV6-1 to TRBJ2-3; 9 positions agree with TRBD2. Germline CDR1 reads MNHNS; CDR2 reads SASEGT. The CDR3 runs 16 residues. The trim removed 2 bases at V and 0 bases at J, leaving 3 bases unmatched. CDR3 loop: CASSERLAGSTDTQYF. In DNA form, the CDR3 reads TGTGCCAGCAGTGAAAGGCTAGCGGGGAGCACAGATACGCAGTATTTT.

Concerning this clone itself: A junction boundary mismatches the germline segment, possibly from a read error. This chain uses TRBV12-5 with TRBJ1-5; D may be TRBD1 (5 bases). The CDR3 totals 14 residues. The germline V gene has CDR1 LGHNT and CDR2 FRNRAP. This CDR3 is CASGLGGVNQPQHF. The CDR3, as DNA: TGTGCTAGTGGATTGGGGGGGGTAAATCAGCCCCAGCATTTT.

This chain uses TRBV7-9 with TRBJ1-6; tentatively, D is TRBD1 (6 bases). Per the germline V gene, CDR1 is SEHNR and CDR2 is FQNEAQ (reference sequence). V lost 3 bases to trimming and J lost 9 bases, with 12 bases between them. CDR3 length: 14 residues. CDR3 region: CASSFQGLGSPLHF. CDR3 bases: TGTGCCAGCAGCTTCCAGGGGCTTGGTTCACCCCTCCACTTT.

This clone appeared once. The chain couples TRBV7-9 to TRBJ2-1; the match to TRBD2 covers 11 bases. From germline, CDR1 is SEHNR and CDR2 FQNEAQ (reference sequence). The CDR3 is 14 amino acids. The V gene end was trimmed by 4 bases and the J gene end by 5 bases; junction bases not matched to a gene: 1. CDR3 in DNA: TGTGCCAGCAGCTCACTAGCGGGAGACAATGAGCAGTTCTTC. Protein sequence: CASSSLAGDNEQFF.

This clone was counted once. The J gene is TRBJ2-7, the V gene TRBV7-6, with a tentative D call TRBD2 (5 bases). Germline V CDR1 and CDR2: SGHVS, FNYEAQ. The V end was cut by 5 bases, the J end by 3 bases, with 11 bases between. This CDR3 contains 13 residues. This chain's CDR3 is CASSTGRDYEQYF. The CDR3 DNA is TGTGCCAGCAGCACCGGCCGGGACTACGAGCAGTACTTC.

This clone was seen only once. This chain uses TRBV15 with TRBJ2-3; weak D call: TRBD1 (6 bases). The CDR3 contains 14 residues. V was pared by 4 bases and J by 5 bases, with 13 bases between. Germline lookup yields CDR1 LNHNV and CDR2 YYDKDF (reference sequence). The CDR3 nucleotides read TGTGCCACCAGCATTCTGGCAGGGGAAGATACGCAGTATTTT. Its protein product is CATSILAGEDTQYF.

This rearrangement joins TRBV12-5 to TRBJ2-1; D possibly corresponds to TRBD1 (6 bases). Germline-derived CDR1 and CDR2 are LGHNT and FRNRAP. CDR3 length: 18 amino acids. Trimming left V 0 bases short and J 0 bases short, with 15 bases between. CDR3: CASGLVLRGKSSYNEQFF. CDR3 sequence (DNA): TGTGCTAGTGGTTTGGTACTGAGGGGGAAGAGCTCCTACAATGAGCAGTTCTTC.

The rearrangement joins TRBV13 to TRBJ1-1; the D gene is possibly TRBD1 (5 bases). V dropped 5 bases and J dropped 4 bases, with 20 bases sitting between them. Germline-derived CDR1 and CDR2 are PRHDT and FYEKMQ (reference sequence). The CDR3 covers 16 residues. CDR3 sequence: CASSPGWGGVRTEAFF. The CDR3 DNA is TGTGCCAGCAGCCCTGGGTGGGGGGGGGTACGCACTGAAGCTTTCTTT.

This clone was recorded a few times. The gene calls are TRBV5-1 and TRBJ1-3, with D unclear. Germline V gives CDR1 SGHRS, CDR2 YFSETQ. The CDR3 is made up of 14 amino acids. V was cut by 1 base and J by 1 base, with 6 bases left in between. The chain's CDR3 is CASSLLPSGNTIYF. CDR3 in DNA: TGCGCCAGCAGCTTGCTTCCTTCTGGAAACACCATATATTTT.

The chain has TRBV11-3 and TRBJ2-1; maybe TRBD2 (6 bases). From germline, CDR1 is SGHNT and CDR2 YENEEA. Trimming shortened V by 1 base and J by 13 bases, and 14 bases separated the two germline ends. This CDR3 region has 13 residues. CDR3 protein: CASSLGRERGQFF. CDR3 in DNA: TGTGCCAGCAGCTTAGGACGGGAGAGGGGCCAGTTCTTC.

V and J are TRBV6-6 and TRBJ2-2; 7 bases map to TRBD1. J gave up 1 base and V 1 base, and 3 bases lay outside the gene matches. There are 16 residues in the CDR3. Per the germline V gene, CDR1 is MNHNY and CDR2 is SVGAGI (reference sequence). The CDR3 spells CASSYLTGMNTGELFF. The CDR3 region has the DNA TGTGCCAGCAGTTACTTGACAGGGATGAACACCGGGGAGCTGTTTTTT.

CDR3 nucleotide sequence: TGTGCCAGCAGCAGCCAGGGTTCTGGAAACACCATATATTTT. Amino acid sequence: CASSSQGSGNTIYF. The J gene is TRBJ1-3, the V gene TRBV14, with a tentative D call TRBD1 (5 bases). The CDR3 has 14 amino acids. Trimming shortened V by 5 bases and J by 1 base, and 9 bases separated the two germline ends. Germline V CDR1 and CDR2: SGHDN, FVKESK. Full variable domain (outside the CDR3, taken from reference TRBV14 and TRBJ1-3): EAGVTQFPSHSVIEKGQTVTLRCDPISGHDNLYWYRRVMGKEIKFLLHFVKESKQDESGMPNNRFLAERTGGTYSTLKVQPAELEDSGVYFCASSSQGSGNTIYFGEGSWLTVV.

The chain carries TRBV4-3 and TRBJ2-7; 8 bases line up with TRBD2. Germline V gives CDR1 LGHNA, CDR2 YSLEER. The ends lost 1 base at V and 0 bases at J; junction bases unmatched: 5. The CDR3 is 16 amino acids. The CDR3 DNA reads TGCGCCAGCAGCCAAGGGGGCGCGGGGGGCTCCTACGAGCAGTACTTC. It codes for CASSQGGAGGSYEQYF.

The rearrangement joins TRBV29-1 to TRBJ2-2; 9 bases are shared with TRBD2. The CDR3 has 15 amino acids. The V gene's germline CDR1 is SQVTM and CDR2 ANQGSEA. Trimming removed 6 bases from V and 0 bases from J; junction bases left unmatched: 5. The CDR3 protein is CSVWTSAANTGELFF. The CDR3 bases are TGCAGCGTATGGACTAGCGCCGCGAACACCGGGGAGCTGTTTTTT.

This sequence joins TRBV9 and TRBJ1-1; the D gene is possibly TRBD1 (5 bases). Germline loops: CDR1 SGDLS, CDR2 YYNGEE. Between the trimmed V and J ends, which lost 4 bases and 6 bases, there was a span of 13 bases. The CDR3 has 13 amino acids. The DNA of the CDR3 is TGTGCCAGCAGCACCACCAGGGAAGCTGAAGCTTTCTTT. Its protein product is CASSTTREAEAFF.

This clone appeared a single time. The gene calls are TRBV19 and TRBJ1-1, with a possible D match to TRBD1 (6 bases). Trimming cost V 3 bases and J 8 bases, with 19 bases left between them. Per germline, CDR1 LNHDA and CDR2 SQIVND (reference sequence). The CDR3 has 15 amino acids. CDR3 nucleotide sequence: TGTGCCAGTAGTATCGTCCCTACAGGGCCGGGGGAAGCTTTCTTT. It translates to CASSIVPTGPGEAFF.

This CDR3 is CASSSLGQGSYEQYF. The DNA for the CDR3 is TGTGCCAGCAGCTCCTTGGGACAGGGCTCCTACGAGCAGTACTTC. The chain recombines TRBV13 with TRBJ2-7; 9 nucleotides match TRBD1. The CDR3 loop spans 15 amino acids. CDR1 and CDR2 (germline): PRHDT, FYEKMQ (reference sequence). V was clipped by 4 bases and J by 0 bases; unmatched bases: 4. The full variable domain, rest sourced from reference TRBV13 and TRBJ2-7, is AAGVIQSPRHLIKEKRETATLKCYPIPRHDTVYWYQQGPGQDPQFLISFYEKMQSDKGSIPDRFSAQQFSDYHSELNMSSLELGDSALYFCASSSLGQGSYEQYFGPGTRLTVT.

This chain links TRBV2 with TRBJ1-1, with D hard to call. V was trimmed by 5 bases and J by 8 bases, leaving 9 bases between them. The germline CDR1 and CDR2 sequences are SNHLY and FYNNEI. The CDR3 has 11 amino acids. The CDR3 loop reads CASSSEGEAFF. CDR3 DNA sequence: TGTGCCAGCAGTTCGGAGGGAGAAGCTTTCTTT.

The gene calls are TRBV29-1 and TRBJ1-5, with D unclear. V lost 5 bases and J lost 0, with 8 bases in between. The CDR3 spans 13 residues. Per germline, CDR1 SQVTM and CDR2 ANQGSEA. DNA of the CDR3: TGCAGCGTTCGCACAGTTAGCAATCAGCCCCAGCATTTT. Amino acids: CSVRTVSNQPQHF.

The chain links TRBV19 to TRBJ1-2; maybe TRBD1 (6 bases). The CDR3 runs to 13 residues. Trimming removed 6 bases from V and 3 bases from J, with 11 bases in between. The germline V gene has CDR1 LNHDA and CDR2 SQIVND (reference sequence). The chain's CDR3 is CASSRDIDYGYTF. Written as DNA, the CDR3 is TGTGCCAGTAGCAGGGACATAGACTATGGCTACACCTTC.

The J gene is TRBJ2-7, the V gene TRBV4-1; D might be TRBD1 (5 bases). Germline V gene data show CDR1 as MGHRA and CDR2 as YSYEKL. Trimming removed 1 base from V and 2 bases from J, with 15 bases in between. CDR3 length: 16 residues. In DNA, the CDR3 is TGCGCCAGCAGCCAAGCACCAGGGCAAGCCCCCTACGAGCAGTACTTC. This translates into CASSQAPGQAPYEQYF.

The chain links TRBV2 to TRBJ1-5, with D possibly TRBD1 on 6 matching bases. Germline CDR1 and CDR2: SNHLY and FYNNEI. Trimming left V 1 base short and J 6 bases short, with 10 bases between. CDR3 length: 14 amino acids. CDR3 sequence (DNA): TGTGCCAGCAGTGAAGGTACAGGGAGTCAGCCCCAGCATTTT. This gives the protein CASSEGTGSQPQHF. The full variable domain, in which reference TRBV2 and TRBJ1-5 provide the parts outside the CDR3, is EPEVTQTPSHQVTQMGQEVILRCVPISNHLYFYWYRQILGQKVEFLVSFYNNEISEKSEIFDDQFSVERPDGSNFTLKIRSTKLEDSAMYFCASSEGTGSQPQHFGDGTRLSIL.

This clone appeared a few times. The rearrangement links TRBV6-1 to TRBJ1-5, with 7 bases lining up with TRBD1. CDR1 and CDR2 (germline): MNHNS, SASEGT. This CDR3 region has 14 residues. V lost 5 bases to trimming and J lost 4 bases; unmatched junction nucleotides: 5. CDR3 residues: CASSSSTGNQPQHF. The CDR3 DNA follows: TGTGCCAGCAGTTCCTCGACAGGGAATCAGCCCCAGCATTTT.

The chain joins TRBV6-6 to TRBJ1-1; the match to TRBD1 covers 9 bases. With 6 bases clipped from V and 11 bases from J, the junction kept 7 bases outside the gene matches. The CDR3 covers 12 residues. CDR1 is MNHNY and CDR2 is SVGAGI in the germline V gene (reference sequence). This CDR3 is CASSTRQGGAFF. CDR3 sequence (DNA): TGTGCCAGCAGCACTCGACAGGGGGGGGCTTTCTTT.

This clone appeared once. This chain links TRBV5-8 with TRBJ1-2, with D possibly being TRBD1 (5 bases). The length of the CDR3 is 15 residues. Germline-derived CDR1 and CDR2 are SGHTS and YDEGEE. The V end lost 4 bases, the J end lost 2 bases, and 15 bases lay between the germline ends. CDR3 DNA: TGTGCCAGCAGCCCCACGGCGGGGGTAAACTATGGCTACACCTTC. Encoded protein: CASSPTAGVNYGYTF.

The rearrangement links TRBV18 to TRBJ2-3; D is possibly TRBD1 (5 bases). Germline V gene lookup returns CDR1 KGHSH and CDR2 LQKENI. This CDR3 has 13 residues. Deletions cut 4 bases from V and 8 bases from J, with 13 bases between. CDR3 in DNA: TGTGCCAGCTCACGGGATCTAGGGGTTACGCAGTATTTT. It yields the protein CASSRDLGVTQYF.